This T cell receptor (beta chain) emerged from a study of T cell changes during pregnancy in multiple sclerosis. Germline V gene sequence: CDR1 MNHNS, CDR2 SASEGT. The CDR3 contains 15 residues. Trimming stripped 3 bases from V and 1 base from J, with 7 bases between. Measured with immunoSEQ multiplex PCR; TCRdb has only the in-frame clones, and not every one. The sample consists of 85,000 to 100,000 clones, roughly 90% of them appearing once. This clone occurred once. Sample: peripheral blood, taken in the first trimester of pregnancy. The chain couples TRBV6-1 to TRBJ2-6, with D perhaps matching TRBD2 (5 bases). The TCR sequence derives from a female donor with multiple sclerosis, enrolled in a pregnancy study. This CDR3 reads CASSDSGSGANVLTF. CDR3 sequence (DNA): TGTGCCAGCAGTGATTCGGGGTCTGGGGCCAACGTCCTGACTTTC.